This T cell receptor (beta chain) was obtained from a study of persistence of HIV-infected CD4 T cells. Concerning this clone: Its antigen is not identified.

Sequencing used immunoSEQ version 4 in survey mode. Each sample used up to about 1 ug genomic DNA diluted to about 10 ng/uL. Clones were sequenced by immunoSEQ multiplex PCR, and TCRdb holds only the in-frame ones, with some missing. The sample holds about 45,000 clones, roughly 90% seen once. Study conclusions and caveats: Proviral oligoclonality tracked with TCR oligoclonality within the same sorted cells. TCRbeta richness was lower in CMV- and Gag-responding cells than in anti-CD3/anti-CD28-responding cells.

CDR3 length: 17 residues. Trimming stripped 5 bases from V and 6 bases from J, with 23 bases between. The germline gives CDR1 MNHEY, CDR2 SVGEGT. Nonspecific anti-CD3/anti-CD28 bead stimulation represents the broad CD4+ T cell repertoire. CD4+ T cells upregulating both CD40 ligand and CD69 were sorted as responding cells. This clonotype was obtained from an adult man with HIV who was CMV-seropositive. This material consisted of CD4+ T cells sorted from PBMCs after approximately 19-hour stimulation, taken from a patient who received antiretroviral therapy. V and J are TRBV6-2 or TRBV6-3 and TRBJ2-1, with D possibly matching TRBD2 (6 bases). The CDR3 DNA is TGTGCCAGCAGTACGGCCGTTGGGGGGTGGGATGTCAATGAGCAGTTCTTC. This sequence encodes CASSTAVGGWDVNEQFF.